A single sample is the source of the 8 T cell receptor beta chains below, sequenced in a study of blood T cell repertoires in COVID-19. Assay used: immunoSEQ multiplex PCR; TCRdb lists only in-frame clones, some missing. The sample shows 150,000 to 200,000 clones, about four fifths of them seen only once. Sample: peripheral blood. The source of these receptors is a man aged 40-55 years who had recovered from COVID-19.

The chain uses TRBV28 and TRBJ2-7; D is undetermined. V was cut by 6 bases and J by 4 bases, with 4 bases left in between. CDR3 length: 10 residues. CDR1 and CDR2 (germline): MDHEN, SYDVKM. The CDR3 region has the DNA TGTGCCAGCAGCCATTACGAGCAGTACTTC. Its protein product is CASSHYEQYF.

This clone was seen more than once but under ten times. This chain joins TRBV7-9 and TRBJ1-2; 8 positions match TRBD1. The CDR3 is made up of 15 amino acids. Germline CDR1 reads SEHNR; CDR2 reads FQNEAQ (reference sequence). Losses at the gene ends were 8 bases for V and 3 bases for J; bases not matched to a gene: 11. The CDR3: CASYLQGAKDYGYTF. The CDR3 nucleotides are TGTGCCAGCTACCTCCAGGGGGCGAAGGACTATGGCTACACCTTC.

The rearrangement uses TRBV10-3 and TRBJ1-5; 7 bases are shared with TRBD1. CDR3 length: 15 amino acids. Trimming cost V 5 bases and J 4 bases; bases outside gene matches: 8. Germline assignment: CDR1 ENHRY and CDR2 SYGVKD. CDR3 residues: CAISPTRGENQPQHF. CDR3 bases: TGTGCCATCAGTCCCACCAGGGGGGAGAATCAGCCCCAGCATTTT.

This chain uses TRBV10-3 with TRBJ2-3, with a tentative D call TRBD2 (7 bases). The germline CDR1 and CDR2 sequences are ENHRY and SYGVKD. The CDR3 totals 13 residues. Trimming took 11 bases from V and 1 from J, leaving 13 bases between them. The CDR3 coding sequence is TGTGCCGGCGGGGGCGGAGGCACAGATACGCAGTATTTT. This translates into CAGGGGGTDTQYF.

This clone was seen only once. CDR3 sequence reads: CASSQVEGAEQYF. The CDR3 coding sequence is TGTGCCAGCAGCCAAGTGGAAGGGGCCGAGCAGTACTTC. This chain joins TRBV3-1 (or the pseudogene TRBV3-2) and TRBJ2-7; possibly TRBD1 for D (5 bases). This CDR3 comprises 13 residues. Germline CDR1 LGHDT, CDR2 YNNKEL (reference sequence). The V and J ends lost 1 base and 6 bases respectively, with 10 bases between them.

The V gene is TRBV2, the J gene TRBJ1-6; no clear D gene. The length of the CDR3 is 15 residues. Trimming pared 2 bases from V and 8 bases from J, leaving 13 bases between. CDR1 and CDR2 (germline): SNHLY, FYNNEI. CDR3 in amino acids: CASSESHSMYSPLHF. In DNA form, the CDR3 reads TGTGCCAGCAGTGAATCCCACTCGATGTATTCACCCCTCCACTTT.

This chain joins TRBV28 and TRBJ2-7, with D possibly TRBD1 on 6 matching bases. In germline, CDR1 is MDHEN, CDR2 SYDVKM. The CDR3 contains 15 residues. Trimming removed 5 bases from V and 9 bases from J, with 23 bases in between. The CDR3 bases are TGTGCCAGCAGTCCCTCGGGGACAAACCTACGAAGGCAGTACTTC. Translating gives CASSPSGTNLRRQYF.

For the CDR3, the DNA is TGTGCCACCAGCAGAGATTCAGGGGAAAAACTGTTTTTT. This translates into CATSRDSGEKLFF. The chain combines TRBV15 with TRBJ1-4, with D perhaps matching TRBD1 (5 bases). This CDR3 has 13 amino acids. CDR1 is LNHNV, CDR2 YYDKDF, per germline (reference sequence). V dropped 0 bases and J dropped 8 bases, with 7 bases sitting between them.